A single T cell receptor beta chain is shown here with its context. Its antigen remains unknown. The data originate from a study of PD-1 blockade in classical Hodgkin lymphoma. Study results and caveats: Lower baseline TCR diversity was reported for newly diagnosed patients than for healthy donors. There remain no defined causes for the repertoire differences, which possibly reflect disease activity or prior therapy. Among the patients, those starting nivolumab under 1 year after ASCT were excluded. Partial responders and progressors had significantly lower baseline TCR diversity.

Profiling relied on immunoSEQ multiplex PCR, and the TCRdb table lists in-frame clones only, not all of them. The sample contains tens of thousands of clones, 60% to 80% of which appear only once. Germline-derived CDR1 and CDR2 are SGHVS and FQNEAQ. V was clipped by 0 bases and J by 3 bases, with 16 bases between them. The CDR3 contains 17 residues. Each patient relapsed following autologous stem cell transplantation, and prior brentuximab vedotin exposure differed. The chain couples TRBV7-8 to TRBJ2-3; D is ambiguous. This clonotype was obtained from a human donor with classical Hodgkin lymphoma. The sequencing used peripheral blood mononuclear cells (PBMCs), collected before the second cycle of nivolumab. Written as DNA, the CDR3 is TGTGCCAGCAGCTTAGCGGGGTGGGTTGGAAGAACAGATACGCAGTATTTT. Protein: CASSLAGWVGRTDTQYF. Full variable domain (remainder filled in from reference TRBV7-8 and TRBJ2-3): GAGVSQSPRYKVAKRGQDVALRCDPISGHVSLFWYQQALGQGPEFLTYFQNEAQLDKSGLPSDRFFAERPEGSVSTLKIQRTQQEDSAVYLCASSLAGWVGRTDTQYFGPGTRLTVL.